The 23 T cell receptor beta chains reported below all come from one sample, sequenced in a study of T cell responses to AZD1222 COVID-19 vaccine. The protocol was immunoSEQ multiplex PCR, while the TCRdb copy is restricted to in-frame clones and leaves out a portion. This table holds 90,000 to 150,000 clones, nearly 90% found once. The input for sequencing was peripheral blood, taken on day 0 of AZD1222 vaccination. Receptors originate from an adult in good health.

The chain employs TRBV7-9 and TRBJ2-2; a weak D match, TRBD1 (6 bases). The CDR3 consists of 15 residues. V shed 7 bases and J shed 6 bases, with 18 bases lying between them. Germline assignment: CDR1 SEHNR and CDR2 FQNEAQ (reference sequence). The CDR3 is CASTSGNREPGELFF. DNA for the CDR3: TGTGCCAGCACCTCTGGGAACAGGGAACCCGGGGAGCTGTTTTTT.

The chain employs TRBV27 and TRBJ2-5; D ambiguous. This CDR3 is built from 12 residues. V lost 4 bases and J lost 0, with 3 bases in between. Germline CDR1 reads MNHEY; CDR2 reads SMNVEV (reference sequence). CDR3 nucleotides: TGTGCCAGCAGTTCCCACCAAGAGACCCAGTACTTC. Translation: CASSSHQETQYF.

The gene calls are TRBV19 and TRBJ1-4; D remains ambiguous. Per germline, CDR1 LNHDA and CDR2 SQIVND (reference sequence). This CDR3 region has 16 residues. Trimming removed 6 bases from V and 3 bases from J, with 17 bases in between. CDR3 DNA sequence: TGTGCCAGTAGACGCTTTGACGGGGAGGCTAATGAAAAACTGTTTTTT. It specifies CASRRFDGEANEKLFF.

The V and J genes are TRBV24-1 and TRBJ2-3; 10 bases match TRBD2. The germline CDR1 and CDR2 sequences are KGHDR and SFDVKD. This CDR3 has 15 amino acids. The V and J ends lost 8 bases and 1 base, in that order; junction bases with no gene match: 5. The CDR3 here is CATKSGGARTDTQYF. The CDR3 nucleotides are TGTGCCACCAAAAGCGGGGGGGCCCGCACAGATACGCAGTATTTT.

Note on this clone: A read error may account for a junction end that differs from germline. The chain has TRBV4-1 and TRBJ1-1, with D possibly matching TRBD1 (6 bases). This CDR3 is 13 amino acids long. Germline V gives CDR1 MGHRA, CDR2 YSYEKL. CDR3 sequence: CASSQDGDTRLTF. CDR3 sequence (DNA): TGCGCCAGCAGCCAAGATGGGGACACAAGGCTCACTTTT.

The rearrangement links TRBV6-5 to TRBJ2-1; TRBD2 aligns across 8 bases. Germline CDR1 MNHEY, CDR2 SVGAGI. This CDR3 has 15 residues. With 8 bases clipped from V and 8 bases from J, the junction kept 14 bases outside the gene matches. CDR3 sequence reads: CASGLAGSNRDEQFF. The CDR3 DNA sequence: TGTGCCAGCGGGTTAGCGGGATCAAATAGGGATGAGCAGTTCTTC.

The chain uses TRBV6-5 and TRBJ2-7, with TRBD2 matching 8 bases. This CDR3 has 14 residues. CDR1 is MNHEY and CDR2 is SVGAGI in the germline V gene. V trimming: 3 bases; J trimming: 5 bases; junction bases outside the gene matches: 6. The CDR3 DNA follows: TGTGCCAGCAGTTATGGCGGGGGGCAGGACGAGCAGTACTTC. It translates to CASSYGGGQDEQYF.

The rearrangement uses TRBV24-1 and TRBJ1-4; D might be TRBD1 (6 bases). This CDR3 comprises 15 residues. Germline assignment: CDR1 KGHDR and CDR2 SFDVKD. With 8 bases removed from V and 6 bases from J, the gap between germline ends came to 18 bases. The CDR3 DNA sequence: TGTGCCACCATCCCTGAAGGACAGCAGCATGAAAAACTGTTTTTT. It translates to CATIPEGQQHEKLFF.

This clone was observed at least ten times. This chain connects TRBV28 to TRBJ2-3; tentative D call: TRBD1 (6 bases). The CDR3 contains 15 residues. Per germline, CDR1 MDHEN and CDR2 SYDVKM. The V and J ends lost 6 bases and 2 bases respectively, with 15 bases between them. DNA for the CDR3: TGTGCCAGCAGGGCAGAGGACAGACACACAGATACGCAGTATTTT. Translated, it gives CASRAEDRHTDTQYF.

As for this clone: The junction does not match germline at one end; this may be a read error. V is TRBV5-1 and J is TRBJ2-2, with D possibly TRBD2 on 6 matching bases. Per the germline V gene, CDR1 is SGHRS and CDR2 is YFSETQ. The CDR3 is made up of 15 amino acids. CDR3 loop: CASRGGTPNTGGLFF. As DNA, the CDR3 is TGCGCCAGCAGGGGCGGGACTCCGAACACCGGGGGGCTGTTTTTT.

The CDR3 sequence: CASSITPPGYGYTF. The CDR3 coding sequence is TGTGCCAGTAGTATCACACCACCGGGTTATGGCTACACCTTC. J is TRBJ1-2 and V is TRBV19; D call uncertain. Germline V gene lookup returns CDR1 LNHDA and CDR2 SQIVND (reference sequence). The CDR3 covers 14 residues. Trimming cost V 3 bases and J 5 bases, with 13 bases left between them.

The CDR3 DNA follows: TGTGCCAGTAGTATCCGCAGCAACAATCAGCCCCAGCATTTT. Amino acids: CASSIRSNNQPQHF. The chain carries TRBV19 and TRBJ1-5; D uncertain. The CDR3 covers 14 residues. In germline, CDR1 is LNHDA, CDR2 SQIVND (reference sequence). Trimming took 3 bases from V and 3 from J, leaving 9 bases between them. The full variable domain, rest sourced from reference TRBV19 and TRBJ1-5, is DGGITQSPKYLFRKEGQNVTLSCEQNLNHDAMYWYRQDPGQGLRLIYYSQIVNDFQKGDIAEGYSVSREKKESFPLTVTSAQKNPTAFYLCASSIRSNNQPQHFGDGTRLSIL.

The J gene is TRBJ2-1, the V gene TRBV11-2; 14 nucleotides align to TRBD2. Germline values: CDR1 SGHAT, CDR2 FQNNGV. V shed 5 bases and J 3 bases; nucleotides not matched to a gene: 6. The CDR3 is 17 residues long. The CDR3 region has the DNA TGTGCCAGCAGCGACGGGACTAGCGGGAGAGGCTACAATGAGCAGTTCTTC. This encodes CASSDGTSGRGYNEQFF.

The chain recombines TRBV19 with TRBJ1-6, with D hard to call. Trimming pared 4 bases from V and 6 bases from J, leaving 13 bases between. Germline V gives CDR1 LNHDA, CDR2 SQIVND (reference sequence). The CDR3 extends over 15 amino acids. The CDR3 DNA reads TGTGCCAGTAGTACGGAACAGTACGGTAATTCACCCCTCCACTTT. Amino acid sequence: CASSTEQYGNSPLHF. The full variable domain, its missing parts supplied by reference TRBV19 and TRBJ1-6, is DGGITQSPKYLFRKEGQNVTLSCEQNLNHDAMYWYRQDPGQGLRLIYYSQIVNDFQKGDIAEGYSVSREKKESFPLTVTSAQKNPTAFYLCASSTEQYGNSPLHFGNGTRLTVT.

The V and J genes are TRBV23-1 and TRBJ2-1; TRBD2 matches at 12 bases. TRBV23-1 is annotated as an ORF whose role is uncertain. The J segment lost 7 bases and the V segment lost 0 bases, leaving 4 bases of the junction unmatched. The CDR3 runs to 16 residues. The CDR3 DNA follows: TGCGCCAGCAGTCAATCGACTAGCGGGAGACGGAATGAGCAGTTCTTC. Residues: CASSQSTSGRRNEQFF.

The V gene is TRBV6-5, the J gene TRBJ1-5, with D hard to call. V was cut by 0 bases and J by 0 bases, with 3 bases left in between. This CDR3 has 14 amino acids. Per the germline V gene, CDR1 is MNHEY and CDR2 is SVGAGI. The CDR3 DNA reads TGTGCCAGCAGTTACTCGGGTAGCAATCAGCCCCAGCATTTT. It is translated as CASSYSGSNQPQHF.

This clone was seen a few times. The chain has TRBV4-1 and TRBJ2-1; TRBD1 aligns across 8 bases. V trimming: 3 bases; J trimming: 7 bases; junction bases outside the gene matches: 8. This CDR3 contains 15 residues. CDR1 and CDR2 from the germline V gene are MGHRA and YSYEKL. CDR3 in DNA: TGCGCCAGCAGCCATAGCCCGGGACAGGTAAATGAGCAGTTCTTC. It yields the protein CASSHSPGQVNEQFF.

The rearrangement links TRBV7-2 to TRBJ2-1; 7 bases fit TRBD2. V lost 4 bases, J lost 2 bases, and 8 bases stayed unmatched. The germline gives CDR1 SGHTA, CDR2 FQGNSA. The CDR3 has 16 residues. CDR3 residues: CASSWSGAAPYNEQFF. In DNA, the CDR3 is TGTGCCAGCAGCTGGAGCGGGGCCGCACCCTACAATGAGCAGTTCTTC.

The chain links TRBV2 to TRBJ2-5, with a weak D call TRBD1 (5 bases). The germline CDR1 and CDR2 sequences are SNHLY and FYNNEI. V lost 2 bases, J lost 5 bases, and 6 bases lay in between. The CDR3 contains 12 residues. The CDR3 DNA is TGTGCCAGCAGTGAACAGGGTGAGACCCAGTACTTC. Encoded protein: CASSEQGETQYF.

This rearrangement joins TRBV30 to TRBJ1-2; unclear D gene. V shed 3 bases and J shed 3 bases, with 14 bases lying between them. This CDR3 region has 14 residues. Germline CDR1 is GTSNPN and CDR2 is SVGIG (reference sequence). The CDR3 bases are TGTGCCTGGAGGGACGTCAAGATATACTATGGCTACACCTTC. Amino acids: CAWRDVKIYYGYTF.

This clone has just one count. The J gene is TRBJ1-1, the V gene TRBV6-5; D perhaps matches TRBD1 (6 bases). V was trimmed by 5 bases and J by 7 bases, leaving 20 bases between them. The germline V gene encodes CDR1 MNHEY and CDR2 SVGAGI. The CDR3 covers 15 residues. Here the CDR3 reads CASSPGHPGGVEAFF. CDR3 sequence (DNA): TGTGCCAGCAGTCCGGGACATCCTGGGGGCGTTGAAGCTTTCTTT.

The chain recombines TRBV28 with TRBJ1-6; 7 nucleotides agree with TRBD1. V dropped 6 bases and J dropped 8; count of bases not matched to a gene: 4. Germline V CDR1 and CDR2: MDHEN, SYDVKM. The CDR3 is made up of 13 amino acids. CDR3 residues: CASRTGSDSPLHF. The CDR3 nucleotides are TGTGCCAGCAGGACAGGGTCAGATTCACCCCTCCACTTT.

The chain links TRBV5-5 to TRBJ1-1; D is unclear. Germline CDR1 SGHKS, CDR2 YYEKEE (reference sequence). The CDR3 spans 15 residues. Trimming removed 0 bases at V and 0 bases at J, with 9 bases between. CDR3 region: CASSLAVRMNTEAFF. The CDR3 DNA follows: TGTGCCAGCAGCTTGGCCGTTCGGATGAACACTGAAGCTTTCTTT.